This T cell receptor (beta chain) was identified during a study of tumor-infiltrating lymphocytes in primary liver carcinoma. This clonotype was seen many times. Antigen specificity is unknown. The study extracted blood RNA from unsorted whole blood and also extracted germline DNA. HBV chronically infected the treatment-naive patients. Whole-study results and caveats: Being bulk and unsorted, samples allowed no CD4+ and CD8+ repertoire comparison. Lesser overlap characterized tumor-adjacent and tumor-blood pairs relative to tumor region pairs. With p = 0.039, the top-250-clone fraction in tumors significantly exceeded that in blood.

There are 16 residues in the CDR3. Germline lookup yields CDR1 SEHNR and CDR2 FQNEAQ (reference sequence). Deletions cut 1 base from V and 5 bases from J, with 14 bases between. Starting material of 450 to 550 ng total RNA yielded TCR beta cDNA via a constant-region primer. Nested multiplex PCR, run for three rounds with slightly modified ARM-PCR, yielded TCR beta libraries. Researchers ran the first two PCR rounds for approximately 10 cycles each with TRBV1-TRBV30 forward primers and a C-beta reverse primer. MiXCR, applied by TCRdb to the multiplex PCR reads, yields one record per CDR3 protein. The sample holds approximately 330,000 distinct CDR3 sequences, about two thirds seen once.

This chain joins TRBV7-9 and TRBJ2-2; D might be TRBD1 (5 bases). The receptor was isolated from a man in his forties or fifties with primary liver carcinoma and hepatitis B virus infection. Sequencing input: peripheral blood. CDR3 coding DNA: TGTGCCAGCAGCTTAGTTCTTCAGGGTTGGACCGGGGAGCTGTTTTTT. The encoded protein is CASSLVLQGWTGELFF.